What follows describes a single T cell receptor beta chain. This record belongs to a study of blood T cell repertoires in COVID-19. Overall study context: Material from acute and convalescent COVID-19 was sourced from the United States, Italy and Spain. PBMCs, B-cell-depleted T cells, or T cells were the source of the cDNA or gDNA that made up the material.

Source study methods: Reference gene primer amplification in the assay estimated nucleated cell counts. Repertoires were generated with immunoSEQ multiplex PCR, while TCRdb's copy carries only in-frame clones and drops some. Clonal size and the V and J genes are those of that table, whereas D and trimming came from the DNA. The sample carries about 200,000 clones, approximately 90% recorded once. Seattle cases were enrolled at active infection and followed longitudinally. The germline gives CDR1 SGHDN, CDR2 FVKESK. The CDR3 runs to 12 residues. V dropped 3 bases and J dropped 3 bases, with 6 bases sitting between them.

V usage is TRBV14 and J usage is TRBJ2-7; D call uncertain. The receptor's source is a man in his 60s with COVID-19, enrolled during active disease. The sample consisted of peripheral blood. DNA for the CDR3: TGTGCCAGCAGCCAGGGCAACTACGAGCAGTACTTC. Translation gives CASSQGNYEQYF. The full variable domain, rest sourced from reference TRBV14 and TRBJ2-7, is EAGVTQFPSHSVIEKGQTVTLRCDPISGHDNLYWYRRVMGKEIKFLLHFVKESKQDESGMPNNRFLAERTGGTYSTLKVQPAELEDSGVYFCASSQGNYEQYFGPGTRLTVT.